These 29 T cell receptor beta chains originate from one sample sequenced in a study of T-cell memory formation after mild COVID-19. TCRdb re-called the 5' RACE reads with MiXCR, one entry per CDR3 protein. This table has under 250,000 distinct CDR3 sequences, roughly a tenth appearing once. The sample was PBMCs or a T cell subset sorted from them (not recorded which). The origin of the receptors is a young man who had mild COVID-19 (a few samples of this study predate the infection). Cell type and time point are not known.

In its sample, this clonotype was seen a few times. The chain couples TRBV5-1 to TRBJ2-5; either TRBD1 or TRBD2 may fit D (5 bases each). Trimming left V 2 bases short and J 1 base short, with 9 bases between. Germline V gene data show CDR1 as SGHRS and CDR2 as YFSETQ. This CDR3 spans 14 amino acids. The CDR3, as DNA: TGCGCCAGCAGCTTAGAGGGGATCCAAGAGACCCAGTACTTC. It yields the protein CASSLEGIQETQYF.

The chain combines TRBV10-3 with TRBJ2-6, with D maybe TRBD1 (5 bases). The CDR3 runs to 17 residues. V shed 3 bases and J shed 1 base, with 13 bases lying between them. Per the germline V gene, CDR1 is ENHRY and CDR2 is SYGVKD. The CDR3, as DNA: TGTGCCATCAGTGACCCTGGACACCCATCTGGGGCCAACGTCCTGACTTTC. It yields the protein CAISDPGHPSGANVLTF.

This chain links TRBV7-3 with TRBJ2-5; no clear D. The CDR3 contains 13 residues. V lost 5 bases, J lost 4 bases, and 11 bases lay in between. The germline V gene has CDR1 SGHTA and CDR2 FQGTGA. CDR3 in amino acids: CASSRTSSETQYF. The CDR3 coding sequence is TGTGCCAGCAGCCGGACCAGCTCAGAGACCCAGTACTTC.

The V call is TRBV12-3 or TRBV12-4, the J call TRBJ2-7; 7 nucleotides agree with TRBD2. This CDR3 has 13 residues. The V and J ends lost 3 bases and 7 bases, in that order; junction bases with no gene match: 6. The CDR3 sequence: CASSLVLADEQYF. CDR3 DNA sequence: TGTGCCAGCAGTTTGGTCCTAGCGGATGAGCAGTACTTC.

V is TRBV19 and J is TRBJ1-1; maybe TRBD1 (6 bases). V was trimmed by 6 bases and J by 5 bases, leaving 13 bases between them. The CDR3 sequence is 13 residues long. Germline V gene sequence: CDR1 LNHDA, CDR2 SQIVND (reference sequence). The CDR3 region has the DNA TGTGCCAGTAGCCCAGGGGAGTTGACTGAAGCTTTCTTT. Encoded protein: CASSPGELTEAFF.

This clonotype occurred many times. The genes are TRBV4-1 and TRBJ2-5; possibly TRBD2 for D (5 bases). In germline, CDR1 is MGHRA, CDR2 YSYEKL. CDR3 length: 15 amino acids. Trimming removed 1 base at V and 5 bases at J, with 14 bases between. The CDR3 DNA reads TGCGCCAGCAGCCAAGGGGCCGGTCCGGGGGAGACCCAGTACTTC. Residues: CASSQGAGPGETQYF.

This clonotype showed up many times. V is TRBV7-2 and J is TRBJ1-2; D unresolved. V was cut by 5 bases and J by 5 bases, with 9 bases left in between. The CDR3 is made up of 12 amino acids. Germline-derived CDR1 and CDR2 are SGHTA and FQGNSA. The CDR3 DNA reads TGTGCCAGCAGCGTACAGCAGTATGGCTACACCTTC. Its protein product is CASSVQQYGYTF.

This clonotype appeared a few times. The CDR3 reads CASSHPHGDRGAGELFF. The CDR3, as DNA: TGCGCCAGCAGCCACCCTCATGGCGACAGGGGGGCCGGGGAGCTGTTTTTT. V and J are TRBV4-3 and TRBJ2-2, with 9 nucleotides matching TRBD1. The CDR3 has 17 amino acids. V gave up 3 bases and J gave up 6 bases; unmatched junction bases: 11. The germline CDR1 and CDR2 sequences are LGHNA and YSLEER.

This clonotype was seen more than once but under ten times. The rearrangement links TRBV6-5 to TRBJ1-3, with D unclear. This CDR3 region has 14 residues. Germline assignment: CDR1 MNHEY and CDR2 SVGAGI. V was shortened by 6 bases and J by 4 bases, with 13 bases between the two germline ends. The CDR3 DNA follows: TGTGCCAGCAGCCCCCTCGGAAGGGGAAACACCATATATTTT. This encodes CASSPLGRGNTIYF.

The chain has TRBV5-1 and TRBJ1-1; the D gene is possibly TRBD1 (5 bases). The CDR3 extends over 13 amino acids. Germline V gene lookup returns CDR1 SGHRS and CDR2 YFSETQ. Trimming took 4 bases from V and 1 from J, leaving 8 bases between them. Here the CDR3 DNA reads TGCGCCAGCAGCGCGGGGCAGAACACTGAAGCTTTCTTT. This codes for CASSAGQNTEAFF.

This clonotype was counted at least ten times. The V gene is TRBV7-9, the J gene TRBJ2-3; D is uncertain. Germline CDR1 reads SEHNR; CDR2 reads FQNEAQ (reference sequence). Trimming removed 2 bases at V and 0 bases at J, with 6 bases between. This CDR3 is 14 amino acids long. CDR3 sequence: CASSLKGSTDTQYF. The CDR3 nucleotides read TGTGCCAGCAGCTTAAAGGGTAGCACAGATACGCAGTATTTT.

A few counts support this clonotype. The chain uses TRBV9 and TRBJ2-5; TRBD1 aligns across 9 bases. Per germline, CDR1 SGDLS and CDR2 YYNGEE. The V and J ends lost 6 bases and 6 bases, in that order; junction bases with no gene match: 15. The CDR3 totals 16 residues. This chain's CDR3 is CASIRRDRAIRKTQYF. The CDR3 DNA reads as TGTGCCAGCATACGCCGGGACAGGGCGATCCGGAAGACCCAGTACTTC.

This clonotype was recorded a few times. The rearrangement links TRBV9 to TRBJ1-5; 9 bases fit TRBD1. V lost 3 bases, J lost 5 bases, and 6 bases stayed unmatched. Germline CDR1 reads SGDLS; CDR2 reads YYNGEE. CDR3 size: 15 residues. The CDR3 nucleotides read TGTGCCAGCAGCGCGACAGGGGGTTCCTATCAGCCCCAGCATTTT. Amino acids: CASSATGGSYQPQHF. Complete variable domain (other parts from reference TRBV9 and TRBJ1-5): DSGVTQTPKHLITATGQRVTLRCSPRSGDLSVYWYQQSLDQGLQFLIQYYNGEERAKGNILERFSAQQFPDLHSELNLSSLELGDSALYFCASSATGGSYQPQHFGDGTRLSIL.

V and J are TRBV7-9 and TRBJ2-3, with D tentatively TRBD1 (6 bases). Germline-derived CDR1 and CDR2 are SEHNR and FQNEAQ (reference sequence). Trimming cost V 4 bases and J 1 base, with 12 bases left between them. The CDR3 runs 15 residues. CDR3 amino acids: CASSSLSGGTDTQYF. The DNA of the CDR3 is TGTGCCAGCAGCTCTCTCTCAGGGGGCACAGATACGCAGTATTTT.

In DNA form, the CDR3 reads TGTGCCAGCAGCTTCCCAGGGTTGCAGGTCTATGGCTACACCTTC. It yields the protein CASSFPGLQVYGYTF. This chain joins TRBV5-6 and TRBJ1-2; D perhaps matches TRBD1 (5 bases). The CDR3 is 15 amino acids. The ends were cut back, 2 bases at V and 4 bases at J, with 15 bases in the middle. Germline-derived CDR1 and CDR2 are SGHDT and YYEEEE.

Note on this clonotype: This clone may be a read error of a much larger clone one base away. The J gene is TRBJ2-2, the V gene TRBV11-3; possibly TRBD1 or TRBD2 for D (6 bases each). Deletions cut 1 base from V and 3 bases from J, with 9 bases between. The CDR3 spans 15 residues. CDR1 is SGHNT and CDR2 is YENEEA in the germline V gene. The CDR3 nucleotides read TGTGCCAGCAGCTTAGGTGGGGGGCACACCGGGGAGCTGTTTTTT. Amino acids: CASSLGGGHTGELFF.

This clonotype was seen more than once but under ten times. The rearrangement links TRBV7-9 to TRBJ1-2; D call uncertain. The V gene lost 1 base and the J gene lost 5 bases, with 11 bases spanning the gap. The germline gives CDR1 SEHNR, CDR2 FQNEAQ (reference sequence). This CDR3 region has 14 residues. The DNA of the CDR3 is TGTGCCAGCAGCTTAGAGGTCGGGGTGTATGGCTACACCTTC. This translates into CASSLEVGVYGYTF.

This chain connects TRBV20-1 to TRBJ2-2; D uncertain. Germline V gene data show CDR1 as DFQATT and CDR2 as SNEGSKA (reference sequence). The CDR3 is 13 amino acids. V lost 2 bases to trimming and J lost 1 base, with 5 bases between them. The CDR3 is CSARQENTGELFF. In DNA, the CDR3 is TGCAGTGCTAGACAGGAGAACACCGGGGAGCTGTTTTTT.

V and J are TRBV5-1 and TRBJ2-5; D gene ambiguous. Trimming took 6 bases from V and 4 from J, leaving 10 bases between them. Germline CDR1 and CDR2: SGHRS and YFSETQ. The CDR3 has 12 residues. CDR3 DNA sequence: TGCGCCAGCAATGACGGGTTAGAGACCCAGTACTTC. This gives the protein CASNDGLETQYF. The entire variable domain, with the rest obtained from reference TRBV5-1 and TRBJ2-5, is as follows: KAGVTQTPRYLIKTRGQQVTLSCSPISGHRSVSWYQQTPGQGLQFLFEYFSETQRNKGNFPGRFSGRQFSNSRSEMNVSTLELGDSALYLCASNDGLETQYFGPGTRLLVL.

This clonotype was seen more than once but under ten times. V is TRBV24-1 and J is TRBJ1-5; 7 nucleotides align to TRBD1. Germline V gene lookup returns CDR1 KGHDR and CDR2 SFDVKD. The CDR3 runs 15 residues. Trimming cost V 4 bases and J 4 bases; bases outside gene matches: 6. The CDR3 sequence: CATSEPQGPNQPQHF. CDR3 DNA: TGTGCCACCAGTGAACCACAGGGGCCGAATCAGCCCCAGCATTTT.

This clonotype was picked up a small number of times. This chain links TRBV11-2 with TRBJ1-6; D call uncertain. Per the germline V gene, CDR1 is SGHAT and CDR2 is FQNNGV. V lost 6 bases and J 0 bases, leaving 15 bases between the germline ends. CDR3 length equals 17 residues. The CDR3 loop is CASRRNPVSSYNSPLHF. The CDR3 bases are TGTGCCAGCAGACGGAACCCAGTGAGCTCCTATAATTCACCCCTCCACTTT. The full variable domain, with the rest looked up from reference TRBV11-2 and TRBJ1-6, is EAGVAQSPRYKIIEKRQSVAFWCNPISGHATLYWYQQILGQGPKLLIQFQNNGVVDDSQLPKDRFSAERLKGVDSTLKIQPAKLEDSAVYLCASRRNPVSSYNSPLHFGNGTRLTVT.

This clonotype occurred many times. The chain has TRBV24-1 and TRBJ2-7; D tentatively fits TRBD1 or TRBD2 (6 bases each). Germline assignment: CDR1 KGHDR and CDR2 SFDVKD. Trimming took 2 bases from V and 6 from J, leaving 13 bases between them. This CDR3 is 14 amino acids long. The CDR3 sequence is CATSDSSGAGEQYF. The CDR3 DNA reads as TGTGCCACCAGTGATTCATCGGGGGCGGGCGAGCAGTACTTC.

V usage is TRBV27 and J usage is TRBJ2-3; 10 bases align to TRBD2. Germline lookup yields CDR1 MNHEY and CDR2 SMNVEV (reference sequence). Trimming cost V 5 bases and J 3 bases; bases outside gene matches: 8. CDR3 size: 16 residues. The CDR3 is CASSPLSSGGTDTQYF. The CDR3 coding sequence is TGTGCCAGCAGTCCGCTCTCTAGCGGGGGAACAGATACGCAGTATTTT.

This clonotype was seen more than once but under ten times. The CDR3: CASSLERGVTDTQYF. The CDR3, as DNA: TGTGCCAGCAGCTTGGAGCGGGGGGTCACAGATACGCAGTATTTT. The chain carries TRBV5-6 and TRBJ2-3; 9 nucleotides align to TRBD2. The J segment lost 2 bases and the V segment lost 0 bases, leaving 1 base of the junction unmatched. The germline V gene encodes CDR1 SGHDT and CDR2 YYEEEE. The CDR3 is made up of 15 amino acids.

The chain has TRBV24-1 and TRBJ2-1; 10 positions agree with TRBD2. Germline loops: CDR1 KGHDR, CDR2 SFDVKD. The V and J ends lost 6 bases and 8 bases, in that order; junction bases with no gene match: 9. The CDR3 contains 15 residues. The CDR3 is CATSLGTSASDEQFF. CDR3 DNA sequence: TGTGCCACCAGTCTCGGGACTAGCGCGTCGGATGAGCAGTTCTTC.

This clonotype was recorded a few times. This chain uses TRBV28 with TRBJ2-7; 11 nucleotides line up with TRBD1. With V trimmed by 6 bases and J by 4 bases, 5 bases remained unmatched. CDR3 length: 14 residues. Germline assignment: CDR1 MDHEN and CDR2 SYDVKM. CDR3 region: CASSRTGGGYEQYF. The DNA for the CDR3 is TGTGCCAGCAGCAGGACAGGGGGCGGTTACGAGCAGTACTTC. Combining the CDR3 with reference TRBV28 and TRBJ2-7 gives the whole variable domain DVKVTQSSRYLVKRTGEKVFLECVQDMDHENMFWYRQDPGLGLRLIYFSYDVKMKEKGDIPEGYSVSREKKERFSLILESASTNQTSMYLCASSRTGGGYEQYFGPGTRLTVT.

The genes are TRBV7-9 and TRBJ2-7; D not resolved. V was trimmed by 1 base and J by 3 bases, leaving 7 bases between them. The germline gives CDR1 SEHNR, CDR2 FQNEAQ (reference sequence). This CDR3 comprises 13 residues. CDR3 amino acids: CASSLEDNYEQYV. The CDR3 DNA is TGTGCCAGCAGCTTAGAAGATAACTACGAGCAGTACGTC.

This clonotype was counted a few times. The chain uses TRBV5-1 and TRBJ2-5; 7 bases are a match to TRBD1. V trimming: 3 bases; J trimming: 1 base; junction bases outside the gene matches: 9. CDR1 is SGHRS, CDR2 YFSETQ, per germline. This CDR3 comprises 16 residues. Written as DNA, the CDR3 is TGCGCCAGCAGCTCCCTTCAGACAGGGTTCCAAGAGACCCAGTACTTC. Translation gives CASSSLQTGFQETQYF.

The rearrangement uses TRBV7-9 and TRBJ2-3; D is unresolved. The CDR3 contains 13 residues. Germline V gene lookup returns CDR1 SEHNR and CDR2 FQNEAQ (reference sequence). The V and J ends lost 5 bases and 6 bases respectively, with 12 bases between them. CDR3 in DNA: TGTGCCAGCAGCGCCCTCGGCCCGGATACGCAGTATTTT. It specifies CASSALGPDTQYF.